These T cell receptor beta chains were read from a single sample in a study of patients and donors after allogeneic stem cell transplantation. Via MiXCR, TCRdb re-called the RT-PCR reads, giving one row per CDR3 protein. The table has tens of thousands of distinct CDR3 sequences, 37% seen once. The sample was blood, either unsorted or a sorted T cell fraction (not recorded which). Receptor source: a human donor who was either an allogeneic HSCT recipient or a stem cell or donor lymphocyte infusion donor (not recorded which). It is not recorded whose cells these are; they may come from a transplant donor. CDR3s include the opening cysteine and the closing phenylalanine or tryptophan. A D gene is named only where the DNA matches it firmly. Only some rows state a clone size, as once, few, many or a class for expanded clones.

clone_size	j_call	v_call	d_call	cdr3_nt	cdr3_aa
-	TRBJ2-3	TRBV6-6	TRBD2	TGTGCCAGCAGATTAGCGGGGGGAGGTACGCAGTATTTT	CASRLAGGGTQYF
-	TRBJ1-1	TRBV29-1	-	TGCAGCGTGGGACATCTTAACACTGAAGCTTTCTTT	CSVGHLNTEAFF
-	TRBJ2-1	TRBV19	TRBD2	TGTGCCAGTAGTATAATCAGCGGGGGGTACAATGAGCAGTTCTTC	CASSIISGGYNEQFF
few	TRBJ1-1	TRBV20-1	-	TGCAGTGCTAGACGGAACACTGAAGCTTTCTTT	CSARRNTEAFF
-	TRBJ2-5	TRBV4-3	-	TGCGCCAGCAGCCTTCTGGTCGAAGAGACCCAGTACTTC	CASSLLVEETQYF
few	TRBJ2-3	TRBV20-1	-	TGCAGTGCCCAGAACGAGGGAGATACGCAGTATTTT	CSAQNEGDTQYF
once	TRBJ2-1	TRBV12-3/TRBV12-4	TRBD1	TGTGCCAGCAGTTTTAGTGGGGGGACAGGAGATGGTGAGCAGTTCTTC	CASSFSGGTGDGEQFF
-	TRBJ1-1	TRBV29-1	TRBD1	TGCAGCGTTCAACAGGGGAGGGGGAACACTGAAGCTTTCTTT	CSVQQGRGNTEAFF
-	TRBJ2-7	TRBV27	TRBD1	TGTGCCATCCGGGACAGGGGGCTGGGGGAGCAGTACTTC	CAIRDRGLGEQYF
-	TRBJ2-1	TRBV4-3	TRBD2	TGCGCCAGCAGCCGAAGACTAGCGGGGGGGCAAAATGAGCAGTTCTTC	CASSRRLAGGQNEQFF
-	TRBJ1-1	TRBV7-9	-	TGTGCCAGCAGGGAGGGGGGCACTGAAGCTTTCTTT	CASREGGTEAFF
few	TRBJ1-1	TRBV7-6	-	TGTGCCAGCAGCTCCAACCCCCAGGTCGGAACTTTCTTT	CASSSNPQVGTFF
-	TRBJ2-7	TRBV9	TRBD2	TGTGCCAGCAGTAGGGAGGGCCACTCCTACGAGCAGTACTTC	CASSREGHSYEQYF
few	TRBJ2-7	TRBV5-1	TRBD2	TGCGCCAGCAGCTTGGTGGGGAGGGGAACCGAGCAGTACTTC	CASSLVGRGTEQYF
-	TRBJ1-2	TRBV2	-	TGTGCCAGCACTGATGACGTATCCTTCTATGGCTACACCTTC	CASTDDVSFYGYTF
few	TRBJ1-6	TRBV6-5	TRBD1	TGTGCCAGCAGTTACCGGGACAGGGGGAAATCACCCCTCCACTTT	CASSYRDRGKSPLHF
-	TRBJ2-3	TRBV7-2	-	TGTGCCAGCAGCCCCTCTGGCGGCTGGGGTGAAGTTACGCAGTATTTT	CASSPSGGWGEVTQYF
-	TRBJ2-6	TRBV5-1	-	TGCGCCAGCAGCTTGCTAGGTGCCAGCTCTGGGGCCAACGTCCTGACTTTC	CASSLLGASSGANVLTF
few	TRBJ1-5	TRBV24-1	-	TGTGCCACCAGTGATTCATTCTCAGTCCATCAGCCCCAGCATTTT	CATSDSFSVHQPQHF
-	TRBJ1-3	TRBV29-1	-	TGCAGCGTTGTAGGGGACTCTGGAAACACCATATATTTT	CSVVGDSGNTIYF
-	TRBJ1-4	TRBV5-4	TRBD1	TGTGCCAGCAGCTTGCGGACAGGGGACCGAACTAATGAAAAACTGTTTTTT	CASSLRTGDRTNEKLFF
-	TRBJ2-5	TRBV5-1	TRBD1	TGCGCCAGCAGCCAGGGACAGGCGAGGTTCTTC	CASSQGQARFF
-	TRBJ1-1	TRBV25-1	-	TGTGCCAGCAGTGAATCTAGGTTCACTGAAGCTTTCTTT	CASSESRFTEAFF
-	TRBJ2-1	TRBV6-6	-	TGTGCCAGCAAGGCAGGGGTCAATGAGCAGTTCTTC	CASKAGVNEQFF
few	TRBJ2-1	TRBV7-9	-	TGTGCCAGCAGCCTCACCGGGCTAGCGAGCAATGAGCAGTTCTTC	CASSLTGLASNEQFF
-	TRBJ1-2	TRBV20-1	TRBD1	TGCAGTGCCACCAACAGGGGGCTTAACTATGGCTACACCTTC	CSATNRGLNYGYTF
few	TRBJ2-1	TRBV18	TRBD2	TGTGCCAGCTCACCGTTCACTAGCGGGGTTCCTAGCTCCTACAATGAGCAGTTCTTC	CASSPFTSGVPSSYNEQFF
-	TRBJ2-2	TRBV20-1	TRBD1	TGCAGTGCTAGAATTCAGGGGGACACCGGGGAGCTGTTTTTT	CSARIQGDTGELFF
-	TRBJ2-3	TRBV2	TRBD1	TGTGCCAGCAGGAAGACCGGGACAGGGAACACAGATACGCAGTATTTT	CASRKTGTGNTDTQYF
few	TRBJ1-2	TRBV2	-	TGTGCCAGCAGTGGGGATTTTTGGGGGACGGAAGGCTACACCTTC	CASSGDFWGTEGYTF
-	TRBJ2-1	TRBV6-5	TRBD2	TGTGCCAGCAGTTCACCGCCTAGGCGCCCCGGGACTAGCGATGAGCAGTTCTTC	CASSSPPRRPGTSDEQFF
-	TRBJ1-1	TRBV12-3/TRBV12-4	-	TGTGCCAGCAGTTTGTCAGGGAACACTGAAGCTTTCTTT	CASSLSGNTEAFF
few	TRBJ1-6	TRBV7-9	TRBD1	TGTGCCAGCAGCTTATTGGGACAGGGTCCACCCCTCCACTTT	CASSLLGQGPPLHF
-	TRBJ2-3	TRBV5-6	-	TGTGCCAGCAGCTTCGGCGGAGGCACAGATACGCAGTATTTT	CASSFGGGTDTQYF
few	TRBJ1-2	TRBV6-1	-	TGTGCCAGCAGTTCCTTCAGGGGAGGCTACACCTTC	CASSSFRGGYTF
-	TRBJ1-6	TRBV7-9	-	TGTGCCAGCAGCGACAGCTATAATTCACCCCTCCACTTT	CASSDSYNSPLHF
many	TRBJ1-1	TRBV20-1	TRBD1	TGCAGTGCTATCCAGGGGGCAGGTGGCACTGAAGCTTTCTTT	CSAIQGAGGTEAFF
few	TRBJ2-3	TRBV5-1	TRBD2	TGCGCCAGCAGCTACGGACTAGCCGCCACAGATACGCAGTATTTT	CASSYGLAATDTQYF
few	TRBJ1-1	TRBV24-1	-	TGTGCCACCAGGGGGGAAAGGTTAGAAGCTTTCTTT	CATRGERLEAFF
few	TRBJ1-2	TRBV6-6	-	TGTGCCAGCAGTTACTCAGACGGGGGGGGCCCCTATGGCTACACCTTC	CASSYSDGGGPYGYTF
-	TRBJ1-1	TRBV9	-	TGTGCCAGCAGTAAGGAGGATGAAGCTTTCTTT	CASSKEDEAFF
few	TRBJ2-1	TRBV24-1	-	TGTGCCACCGGCCCCCCTCTTGGAGCGGGCAATGAGCAGTTCTTC	CATGPPLGAGNEQFF
-	TRBJ1-2	TRBV20-1	-	TGCAGTGCTAGAGAAAGGGCAGCGCAAGGCTACACCTTC	CSARERAAQGYTF
few	TRBJ2-3	TRBV7-8	-	TGTGCCAGCAGCACCCCCGGGGGTTTGCGGGGTACAGATACGCAGTATTTT	CASSTPGGLRGTDTQYF
-	TRBJ2-1	TRBV7-6	TRBD2	TGTGCCAGCAGCTTAGCGCCAGCGGGGTTACAGTTCTTC	CASSLAPAGLQFF
-	TRBJ2-5	TRBV24-1	-	TGTGCCACCAGTGATAGGCCCCGGGGCCCACAAGAGACCCAGTACTTC	CATSDRPRGPQETQYF
-	TRBJ2-2	TRBV7-2	TRBD2	TGTGCCAGCAGCCTCCTAGCGGGAGAACTCGGGGAGCTGTTTTTT	CASSLLAGELGELFF